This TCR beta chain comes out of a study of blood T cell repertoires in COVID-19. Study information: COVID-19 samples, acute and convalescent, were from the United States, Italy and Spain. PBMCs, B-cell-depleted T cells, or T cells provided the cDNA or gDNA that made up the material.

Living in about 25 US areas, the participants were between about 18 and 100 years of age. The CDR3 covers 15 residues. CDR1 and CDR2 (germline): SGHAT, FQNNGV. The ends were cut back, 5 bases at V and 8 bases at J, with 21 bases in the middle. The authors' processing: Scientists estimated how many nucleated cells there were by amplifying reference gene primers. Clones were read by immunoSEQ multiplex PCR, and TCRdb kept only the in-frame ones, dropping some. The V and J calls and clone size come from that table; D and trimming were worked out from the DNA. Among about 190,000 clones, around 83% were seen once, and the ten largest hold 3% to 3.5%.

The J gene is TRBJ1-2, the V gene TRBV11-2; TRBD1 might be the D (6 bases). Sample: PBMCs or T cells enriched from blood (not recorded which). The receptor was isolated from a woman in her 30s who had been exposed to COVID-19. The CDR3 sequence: CASSGADSRYPGYTF. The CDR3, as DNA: TGTGCCAGCAGCGGGGCGGACAGCCGGTACCCAGGCTACACCTTC.